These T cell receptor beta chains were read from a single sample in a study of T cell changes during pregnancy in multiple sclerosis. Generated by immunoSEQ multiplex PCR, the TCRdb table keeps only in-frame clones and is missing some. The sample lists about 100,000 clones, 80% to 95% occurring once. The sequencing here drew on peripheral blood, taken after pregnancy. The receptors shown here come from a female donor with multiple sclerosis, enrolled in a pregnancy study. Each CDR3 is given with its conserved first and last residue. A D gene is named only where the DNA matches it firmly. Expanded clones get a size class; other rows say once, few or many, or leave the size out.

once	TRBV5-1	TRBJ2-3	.	TGCGCCAGCAGTGGGCGACTAGGACGAGATACGCAGTATTTT	CASSGRLGRDTQYF
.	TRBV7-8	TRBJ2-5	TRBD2	TGTGCCAGCAGCTTAGTGACTAGCGGGAGGGCCAAAGAGACCCAGTACTTC	CASSLVTSGRAKETQYF
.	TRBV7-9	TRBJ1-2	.	TGTGCCAGCAGCTTAGATGGAGGTGGCTACACCTTC	CASSLDGGGYTF
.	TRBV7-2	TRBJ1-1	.	TGTGCCAGCAGCTTAGGTATTGTGACTGAAGCTTTCTTT	CASSLGIVTEAFF
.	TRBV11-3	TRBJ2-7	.	TGTGCCAGCAGCTTACTGTGGGGCAATACCTACGAGCAGTACTTC	CASSLLWGNTYEQYF
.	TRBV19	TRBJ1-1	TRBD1	TGTGCCAGTTGGGGGGGGACAGGAGCTTTCTTT	CASWGGTGAFF
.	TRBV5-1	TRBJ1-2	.	TGCGCCAGCAGCTTGGCGGCAGGAACCAACTATGGCTACACCTTC	CASSLAAGTNYGYTF
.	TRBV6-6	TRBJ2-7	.	TGTGCCAGCAGTTCCGGGACATTATCCTACGAGCAGTACTTC	CASSSGTLSYEQYF
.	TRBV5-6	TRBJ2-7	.	TGTGCCAGCAGCTTGCGCCAGGGTCTTAGGGAGCAGTACTTC	CASSLRQGLREQYF
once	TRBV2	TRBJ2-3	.	TGTGCCGGCACCCCTGGAGGCACAGATACGCAGTATTTT	CAGTPGGTDTQYF
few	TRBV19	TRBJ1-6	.	TGTGCCAGTAGTATTGAGGATCCCTATAATTCACCCCTCCACTTT	CASSIEDPYNSPLHF
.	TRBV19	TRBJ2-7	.	TGTGCCAGTAGTGTAAACGAGCCCTACGAGCAGTACTTC	CASSVNEPYEQYF
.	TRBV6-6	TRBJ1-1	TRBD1	TGTGCCGGAGGCAGGGGGCGCGACACTGAAGCTTTCTTT	CAGGRGRDTEAFF
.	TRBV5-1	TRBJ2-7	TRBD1	TGCGCCAGCAGCCGGACAGGGGGAACCTACGAGCAGTACTTC	CASSRTGGTYEQYF
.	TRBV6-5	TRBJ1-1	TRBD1	TGTGCCAGCAGTTACCTACAGGGGGCGGAGGAAGCTTTCTTT	CASSYLQGAEEAFF
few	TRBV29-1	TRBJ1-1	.	TGCAGCGTTTCTAGGGAGGGGGACACTGAAGCTTTCTTT	CSVSREGDTEAFF
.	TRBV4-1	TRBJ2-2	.	TGCGCCAGCAGCCAACCCATTCTGAGATCCGGGGAGCTGTTTTTT	CASSQPILRSGELFF
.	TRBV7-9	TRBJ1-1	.	TGTGCCAGCAGCTTAGAGGAGGGTTGGACTGAAGCTTTCTTT	CASSLEEGWTEAFF
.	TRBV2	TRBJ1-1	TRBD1	TGTGCCAGCAGGAAACAGGGGACCGCTGAAGCTTTCTTT	CASRKQGTAEAFF
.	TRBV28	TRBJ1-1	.	TGTGCCAGCAGTTTGGTAGTGACAGCTTGGAACACTGAAGCTTTCTTT	CASSLVVTAWNTEAFF
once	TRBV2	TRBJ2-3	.	TGTGCCAGCAGCCCCACAGGGTTGAGCACAGATACGCAGTATTTT	CASSPTGLSTDTQYF
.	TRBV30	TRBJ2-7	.	TGTGCCTGGAAACCGGGACTCGCCTACGAGCAGTACTTC	CAWKPGLAYEQYF